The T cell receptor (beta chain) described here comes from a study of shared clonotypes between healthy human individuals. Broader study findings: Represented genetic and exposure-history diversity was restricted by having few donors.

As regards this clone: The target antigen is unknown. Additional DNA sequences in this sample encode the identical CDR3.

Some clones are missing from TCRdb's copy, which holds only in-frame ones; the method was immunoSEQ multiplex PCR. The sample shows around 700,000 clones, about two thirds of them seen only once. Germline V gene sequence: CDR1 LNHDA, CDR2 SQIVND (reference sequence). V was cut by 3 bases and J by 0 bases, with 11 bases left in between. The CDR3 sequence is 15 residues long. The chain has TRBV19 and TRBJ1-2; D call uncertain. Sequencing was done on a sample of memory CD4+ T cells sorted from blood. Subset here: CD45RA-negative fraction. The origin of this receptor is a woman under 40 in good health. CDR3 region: CASSIVATANYGYTF. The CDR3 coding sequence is TGTGCCAGTAGTATTGTCGCTACGGCTAACTATGGCTACACCTTC.